Sequencing of this T cell receptor (beta chain) was carried out in a study of beta chain features in type 1 diabetes. Study at large: The samples had roughly 110 million sorted cells examined in all. Points from the study as a whole: VDJ junctions sequenced from type 1 diabetes patients showed fewer insertions and more deletions. Unsettled here was the matter of whether HLA type influences TCRB rearrangement.

cDNA synthesis used the whole RNA isolate, giving expressed TCRB sequences. Measured with immunoSEQ multiplex PCR; TCRdb has only the in-frame clones, and not every one. Here the sample spans 130,000 to 150,000 clones, more than 9% being singletons. Points on this clone: The antigen remains unidentified.

The CDR3 length is 15 residues. V was clipped by 3 bases and J by 0 bases, with 9 bases between them. Germline V gene sequence: CDR1 SEHNR, CDR2 FQNEAQ (reference sequence). The sequence derives from a man in his late teens or twenties in good health. This rearrangement joins TRBV7-9 to TRBJ1-3; D gene ambiguous. Material for sequencing was naive CD4+ T cells from blood. CDR3 nucleotide sequence: TGTGCCAGCAGCTTCGGTGATGTCTCTGGAAACACCATATATTTT. Amino acids: CASSFGDVSGNTIYF. Combining the CDR3 with reference TRBV7-9 and TRBJ1-3 gives the whole variable domain DTGVSQNPRHKITKRGQNVTFRCDPISEHNRLYWYRQTLGQGPEFLTYFQNEAQLEKSRLLSDRFSAERPKGSFSTLEIQRTEQGDSAMYLCASSFGDVSGNTIYFGEGSWLTVV.